This entry features one T cell receptor (beta chain) sequence. Assay used: immunoSEQ multiplex PCR; TCRdb lists only in-frame clones, some missing. The sample lists a few hundred thousand clones; around 95% were seen once. The record originates from a study of shared clonotypes between healthy human individuals. V was pared by 4 bases and J by 2 bases, with 8 bases between. The CDR3 sequence is 13 residues long. CDR1 and CDR2 from the germline V gene are SGHVS and FQNEAQ. Naive-designated CD8 cells lacked CD45RO, were positively enriched for CCR7, and omitted terminally differentiated effector memory CD45RA+ cells.

The chain links TRBV7-8 to TRBJ1-1; TRBD1 might be the D (5 bases). The sequencing input was naive CD8+ T cells sorted from blood. The source of this sequence is a woman in her 30s in good health. CDR3 coding DNA: TGTGCCAGCAGCTCTCAGGGAAACACTGAAGCTTTCTTT. It encodes CASSSQGNTEAFF.